This T cell receptor (beta chain) was recorded in a study of blood T cell repertoires in COVID-19. Across the study: Whether acute or convalescent, the COVID-19 samples came from the United States, Italy and Spain. Sources were T cells, B-cell-depleted T cells, or PBMCs; the material itself was cDNA or gDNA.

In the study's own analysis: Reference gene primers were amplified, and this amplification served to estimate nucleated cell counts. TCRdb keeps only in-frame clones here, not all; method: immunoSEQ multiplex PCR. The V and J calls and clone size come from that table; D and trimming were worked out from the DNA. Found here are approximately 37,000 clones, over 80% of them singletons; the top ten hold 10%. Sequences were obtained from peripheral blood. This receptor was obtained from a man at least 80 years old with active COVID-19.

This CDR3 is CASSPYLRSTDTQYF. The CDR3 DNA reads as TGCGCCAGCAGCCCATACTTAAGAAGCACAGATACGCAGTATTTT. The chain recombines TRBV4-3 with TRBJ2-3; D is uncertain. The length of the CDR3 is 15 residues. The germline CDR1 and CDR2 sequences are LGHNA and YSLEER. V lost 4 bases and J lost 0, with 11 bases in between.